This entry lists 27 T cell receptor beta chains sequenced from one sample in a study of OX40 agonist ivuxolimab in advanced cancers. The assay was immunoSEQ multiplex PCR, and TCRdb's table has in-frame clones only and misses some. The sample lists more than 55,000 clones, about 80% seen once, with roughly 3.7% in the top ten. The starting material was CD4+ or CD8+ T cells sorted from blood, obtained in a trial of the OX40 agonist ivuxolimab. The source is an adult with an advanced solid tumor such as melanoma, head and neck, liver or kidney cancer.

The chain uses TRBV19 and TRBJ1-1, with a possible D match to TRBD1 (6 bases). CDR1 is LNHDA and CDR2 is SQIVND in the germline V gene (reference sequence). V was cut by 0 bases and J by 4 bases, with 12 bases left in between. This CDR3 spans 15 amino acids. CDR3 protein: CASSIDIRGGTEAFF. In DNA form, the CDR3 reads TGTGCCAGTAGTATAGATATCAGAGGGGGCACTGAAGCTTTCTTT. The whole variable domain, remainder taken from reference TRBV19 and TRBJ1-1, is DGGITQSPKYLFRKEGQNVTLSCEQNLNHDAMYWYRQDPGQGLRLIYYSQIVNDFQKGDIAEGYSVSREKKESFPLTVTSAQKNPTAFYLCASSIDIRGGTEAFFGQGTRLTVV.

The V and J genes are TRBV7-2 and TRBJ1-2, with D maybe TRBD1 (5 bases). Germline loops: CDR1 SGHTA, CDR2 FQGNSA. This CDR3 region has 13 residues. Trimming pared 5 bases from V and 8 bases from J, leaving 15 bases between. In DNA, the CDR3 is TGTGCCAGCAGCCCACAACCGGGGCTCGGCTACACCTTC. This gives the protein CASSPQPGLGYTF.

The chain carries TRBV5-1 and TRBJ2-1; D not certain. V gave up 0 bases and J gave up 3 bases, with 7 bases separating them. CDR1 is SGHRS and CDR2 is YFSETQ in the germline V gene. The CDR3 length is 14 residues. CDR3 coding DNA: TGCGCCAGCAGCTTGGACAGAGTCTACAATGAGCAGTTCTTC. This codes for CASSLDRVYNEQFF. The full variable domain, rest sourced from reference TRBV5-1 and TRBJ2-1, is KAGVTQTPRYLIKTRGQQVTLSCSPISGHRSVSWYQQTPGQGLQFLFEYFSETQRNKGNFPGRFSGRQFSNSRSEMNVSTLELGDSALYLCASSLDRVYNEQFFGPGTRLTVL.

V and J are TRBV5-1 and TRBJ2-7; 8 nucleotides align to TRBD1. The CDR3 has 15 residues. Germline trimming cut 4 bases from V and 0 bases from J; bases unmatched to any gene: 6. Germline-derived CDR1 and CDR2 are SGHRS and YFSETQ. The CDR3 DNA reads TGCGCCAGCAGCAGAAGGACAGGGAGCTCCTACGAGCAGTACTTC. Its translation: CASSRRTGSSYEQYF. The full variable domain, completed using reference TRBV5-1 and TRBJ2-7, is KAGVTQTPRYLIKTRGQQVTLSCSPISGHRSVSWYQQTPGQGLQFLFEYFSETQRNKGNFPGRFSGRQFSNSRSEMNVSTLELGDSALYLCASSRRTGSSYEQYFGPGTRLTVT.

This sequence joins TRBV6-4 and TRBJ2-1; 9 nucleotides align to TRBD2. Per germline, CDR1 MRHNA and CDR2 SNTAGT. There are 15 residues in the CDR3. The V segment lost 8 bases and the J segment 3 bases; nucleotides outside the gene matches: 8. The chain's CDR3 is CASARLADFYNEQFF. DNA for the CDR3: TGTGCCAGCGCTCGACTAGCGGATTTCTACAATGAGCAGTTCTTC.

This chain connects TRBV14 to TRBJ2-1, with TRBD2 matching over 8 bases. Germline lookup yields CDR1 SGHDN and CDR2 FVKESK. The J segment lost 9 bases and the V segment lost 0 bases, leaving 7 bases of the junction unmatched. CDR3 length: 15 residues. CDR3 sequence: CASSQEPISGVEQFF. CDR3 nucleotides: TGTGCCAGCAGCCAAGAACCAATTAGCGGGGTTGAGCAGTTCTTC.

This clone turned up a few times. The gene calls are TRBV18 and TRBJ2-3; D unclear. Deletions cut 3 bases from V and 10 bases from J, with 11 bases between. The CDR3 spans 12 residues. From germline, CDR1 is KGHSH and CDR2 LQKENI. CDR3 loop: CASSPVSGAQYF. CDR3 coding DNA: TGTGCCAGCTCACCGGTTTCAGGCGCGCAGTATTTT.

The chain employs TRBV6-1 and TRBJ1-1; weak D call: TRBD1 (6 bases). This CDR3 contains 13 residues. Trimming removed 8 bases from V and 4 bases from J, with 14 bases in between. The germline V gene has CDR1 MNHNS and CDR2 SASEGT. The CDR3 coding sequence is TGTGCCAGCCACAGGGACCCGGGCACTGAAGCTTTCTTT. Its protein product is CASHRDPGTEAFF.

J is TRBJ2-7 and V is TRBV6-5; D is unresolved. CDR3 length: 14 residues. The V and J ends lost 7 bases and 0 bases respectively, with 13 bases between them. Germline CDR1 is MNHEY and CDR2 is SVGAGI. As DNA, the CDR3 is TGTGCCAGCAATCGACAACCTTCCTCCTACGAGCAGTACTTC. The encoded protein is CASNRQPSSYEQYF.

The gene calls are TRBV7-7 and TRBJ2-2, with unresolved D. This CDR3 comprises 13 residues. V was trimmed by 2 bases and J by 4 bases, leaving 5 bases between them. Germline loops: CDR1 SSHAT, CDR2 FNYEAQ (reference sequence). CDR3 nucleotides: TGTGCCAGCAGCTTAAGGCCCACCGGGGAGCTGTTTTTT. As protein: CASSLRPTGELFF.

The chain couples TRBV15 to TRBJ1-2; TRBD1 matches 8 bases. The CDR3 is 15 amino acids. CDR1 and CDR2 from the germline V gene are LNHNV and YYDKDF (reference sequence). The V gene end was trimmed by 1 base and the J gene end by 4 bases; junction bases not matched to a gene: 5. CDR3 loop: CATSRAAGGSYGYTF. CDR3 in DNA: TGTGCCACCAGCAGAGCGGCAGGGGGCTCCTATGGCTACACCTTC.

The chain is built from TRBV5-1 and TRBJ2-7, with D maybe TRBD1 (5 bases). Germline values: CDR1 SGHRS, CDR2 YFSETQ. CDR3 length equals 15 residues. V lost 0 bases and J 7 bases, leaving 17 bases between the germline ends. As DNA, the CDR3 is TGCGCCAGCAGCTTGGGGGGCCAGTCAAGATCGGAGCAGTACTTC. It codes for CASSLGGQSRSEQYF.

V gene TRBV9 combines with J gene TRBJ2-2, with D perhaps assigned TRBD1 or TRBD2 (5 bases each). V dropped 0 bases and J dropped 8 bases, with 17 bases sitting between them. Germline V gene lookup returns CDR1 SGDLS and CDR2 YYNGEE. The CDR3 covers 16 residues. The CDR3 here is CASSVGGAPLTGELFF. In DNA, the CDR3 is TGTGCCAGCAGCGTAGGAGGGGCACCGTTAACGGGGGAGCTGTTTTTT.

This chain uses TRBV18 with TRBJ2-7; D unresolved. This CDR3 has 16 residues. Germline-derived CDR1 and CDR2 are KGHSH and LQKENI. V lost 3 bases and J 0 bases, leaving 15 bases between the germline ends. The CDR3 is CASSPLTSGDSYEQYF. The CDR3 DNA sequence: TGTGCCAGCTCACCGCTTACCTCAGGCGACTCCTACGAGCAGTACTTC.

In regard to this clone: Relative to the germline gene, one junction end is altered; a read error may explain this. The CDR3 DNA is TGTGCCAGCAGTAGACAGGGCTTCACCTTC. It encodes CASSRQGFTF. The chain has TRBV6-6 and TRBJ1-2, with 7 bases that match TRBD1. Germline CDR1 MNHNY, CDR2 SVGAGI (reference sequence). This CDR3 has 10 residues.

V usage is TRBV7-8 and J usage is TRBJ2-7, with D possibly matching TRBD2 (5 bases). Deletions cut 3 bases from V and 3 bases from J, with 12 bases between. CDR3 length equals 14 residues. The V gene's germline CDR1 is SGHVS and CDR2 FQNEAQ. The CDR3 DNA reads TGTGCCAGCAGCTTTCTCCCTGGAGGCTACGAGCAGTACTTC. Its protein product is CASSFLPGGYEQYF.

This clone has a single count. The chain recombines TRBV11-3 with TRBJ2-1, with D tentatively TRBD2 (7 bases). V was cut by 5 bases and J by 5 bases, with 16 bases left in between. CDR3 size: 15 residues. Germline CDR1 reads SGHNT; CDR2 reads YENEEA. CDR3 region: CASSSIGGDHNEQFF. The CDR3 nucleotides are TGTGCCAGCAGCAGCATAGGGGGGGACCACAATGAGCAGTTCTTC.

The gene calls are TRBV11-2 and TRBJ1-4, with D maybe TRBD1 (5 bases). The V gene's germline CDR1 is SGHAT and CDR2 FQNNGV. The CDR3 has 16 residues. The V end was cut by 2 bases, the J end by 3 bases, with 13 bases between. The CDR3 loop reads CASSLTGGLANEKLFF. The CDR3 nucleotides read TGTGCCAGCAGCTTAACTGGGGGTTTGGCTAATGAAAAACTGTTTTTT.

The chain joins TRBV6-6 to TRBJ2-1; D tentatively reads TRBD1 or TRBD2 (5 bases each). The CDR3 runs to 15 residues. Between the trimmed V and J ends, which lost 2 bases and 8 bases, there was a span of 16 bases. Germline V gives CDR1 MNHNY, CDR2 SVGAGI (reference sequence). The chain's CDR3 is CASSYGVGGRHEQFF. CDR3 bases: TGTGCCAGCAGTTACGGGGTTGGGGGACGGCATGAGCAGTTCTTC.

Comments on this clone: Other DNA sequences in the same sample also yield this CDR3. V gene TRBV5-1 combines with J gene TRBJ1-1, with 9 bases identical to TRBD1. CDR1 and CDR2 from the germline V gene are SGHRS and YFSETQ. The CDR3 has 13 residues. V shed 5 bases and J 4 bases; nucleotides not matched to a gene: 3. The CDR3 here is CASSGTGFTEAFF. Here the CDR3 DNA reads TGCGCCAGCAGTGGGACAGGGTTCACTGAAGCTTTCTTT. Full variable domain (rest looked up from reference TRBV5-1 and TRBJ1-1): KAGVTQTPRYLIKTRGQQVTLSCSPISGHRSVSWYQQTPGQGLQFLFEYFSETQRNKGNFPGRFSGRQFSNSRSEMNVSTLELGDSALYLCASSGTGFTEAFFGQGTRLTVV.

The genes are TRBV6-5 and TRBJ1-2; maybe TRBD1 (6 bases). V lost 6 bases and J 4 bases, leaving 12 bases between the germline ends. Germline CDR1 is MNHEY and CDR2 is SVGAGI. CDR3 length equals 13 residues. Written as DNA, the CDR3 is TGTGCCAGCAGGCCACCGGGGGCCTATGGCTACACCTTC. Its protein is CASRPPGAYGYTF.

The V call is TRBV10-2, the J call TRBJ1-5; 8 bases fit TRBD1. The CDR3 sequence is 14 residues long. V dropped 3 bases and J dropped 4; count of bases not matched to a gene: 2. The germline gives CDR1 WSHSY, CDR2 SAAADI. The CDR3 loop reads CASSEQGGNQPQHF. CDR3 sequence (DNA): TGCGCCAGCAGTGAACAGGGGGGTAATCAGCCCCAGCATTTT.

The chain joins TRBV19 to TRBJ1-1; D is perhaps TRBD1 (5 bases). CDR3 length equals 16 residues. Per germline, CDR1 LNHDA and CDR2 SQIVND (reference sequence). V lost 2 bases and J lost 1, with 14 bases in between. CDR3 coding DNA: TGTGCCAGTAGTATAACACGGGGACTGGGGAACACTGAAGCTTTCTTT. It specifies CASSITRGLGNTEAFF.

The chain carries TRBV28 and TRBJ2-2, with 11 bases matching TRBD1. Trimming cost V 5 bases and J 0 bases; bases outside gene matches: 14. Germline V gene data show CDR1 as MDHEN and CDR2 as SYDVKM. This CDR3 has 20 amino acids. Here the CDR3 reads CASSLPEEGQGDANTGELFF. CDR3 sequence (DNA): TGTGCCAGCAGTCTCCCTGAGGAGGGACAGGGGGACGCGAACACCGGGGAGCTGTTTTTT.

This chain uses TRBV5-1 with TRBJ1-2; the match to TRBD1 covers 7 bases. The germline CDR1 and CDR2 sequences are SGHRS and YFSETQ. V lost 2 bases, J lost 3 bases, and 7 bases stayed unmatched. This CDR3 comprises 15 residues. The CDR3 DNA reads as TGCGCCAGCAGCTTACTACAGGGGCTCGACTATGGCTACACCTTC. Its protein is CASSLLQGLDYGYTF.

This chain uses TRBV7-8 with TRBJ2-7; TRBD2 matches at 9 bases. The CDR3 is 15 amino acids. V was pared by 1 base and J by 4 bases, with 5 bases of the junction left unmatched. The germline V gene encodes CDR1 SGHVS and CDR2 FQNEAQ. This CDR3 reads CASSLVSSGTYEQYF. The CDR3 region has the DNA TGTGCCAGCAGCTTAGTGTCTAGCGGGACTTACGAGCAGTACTTC. Based on the CDR3 plus reference TRBV7-8 and TRBJ2-7, the full variable domain is GAGVSQSPRYKVAKRGQDVALRCDPISGHVSLFWYQQALGQGPEFLTYFQNEAQLDKSGLPSDRFFAERPEGSVSTLKIQRTQQEDSAVYLCASSLVSSGTYEQYFGPGTRLTVT.

The J gene is TRBJ2-2, the V gene TRBV5-1; D may be TRBD1 (5 bases). The CDR3 spans 14 residues. Trimming removed 0 bases from V and 3 bases from J, with 6 bases in between. Germline V gives CDR1 SGHRS, CDR2 YFSETQ. In DNA, the CDR3 is TGCGCCAGCAGCTTGGGACAGTACACCGGGGAGCTGTTTTTT. It codes for CASSLGQYTGELFF.